One and the same sample provided the 23 T cell receptor beta chains below, sequenced in a study of T cells in tuberculosis (dated by TCRdb to 2016 to 2018). The time point label of this sample denotes: new active TB diagnosis, blood taken before or within 7 days of starting treatment. Libraries were prepared through the immunoSEQ multiplex PCR assay. TCRdb stores this immuneACCESS table with in-frame sequences only. Part of the clones is absent; in the studies checked, under half of the shortfall reflects unresolved V genes, and no reason is known for the rest. This sample comprises roughly 34,000 clones, 87% of them detected only once. 5% to 5.5% of the sample comes from the top ten. The sequenced sample was PBMCs, obtained at tuberculosis diagnosis. These TCRs come from an adult with tuberculosis.

J is TRBJ1-2 and V is TRBV29-1; a weak D match, TRBD1 (5 bases). With 7 bases removed from V and 2 bases from J, the gap between germline ends came to 14 bases. Germline V lookup: CDR1 SQVTM, CDR2 ANQGSEA. This CDR3 is built from 13 residues. The CDR3 bases are TGCAGCGGAGGACCGACAGCAAACTATGGCTACACCTTC. Amino acid sequence: CSGGPTANYGYTF.

The CDR3 DNA sequence: TGTGCCAGCAGTAGCGCGAGCACAGATACGCAGTATTTT. Translating it yields CASSSASTDTQYF. J is TRBJ2-3 and V is TRBV6-4; D gene uncertain. Germline CDR1 and CDR2: MRHNA and SNTAGT. The CDR3 length is 13 residues. Trimming cost V 5 bases and J 0 bases, with 6 bases left between them.

V and J are TRBV11-2 and TRBJ2-1; TRBD2 aligns across 8 bases. This CDR3 has 17 amino acids. V lost 1 base and J lost 0; bases outside the gene matches: 5. Germline assignment: CDR1 SGHAT and CDR2 FQNNGV. CDR3 amino acids: CASSLGLALSSYNEQFF. The CDR3 DNA sequence: TGTGCCAGCAGCTTAGGACTAGCGTTAAGCTCCTACAATGAGCAGTTCTTC.

V usage is TRBV5-6 and J usage is TRBJ1-1, with a possible D match to TRBD1 (6 bases). V was shortened by 1 base and J by 2 bases, with 12 bases between the two germline ends. This CDR3 region has 15 residues. The V gene's germline CDR1 is SGHDT and CDR2 YYEEEE. CDR3 sequence (DNA): TGTGCCAGCAGCTTGATAACAGGGACCAACACTGAAGCTTTCTTT. Its protein is CASSLITGTNTEAFF.

CDR3 sequence reads: CATSRVHGELFF. In DNA form, the CDR3 reads TGTGCCACCAGCAGAGTCCACGGGGAGCTGTTTTTT. The genes are TRBV15 and TRBJ2-2; D remains ambiguous. Per germline, CDR1 LNHNV and CDR2 YYDKDF (reference sequence). This CDR3 is 12 amino acids long. The germline V and J ends were trimmed by 1 base and 7 bases, with 4 bases remaining between them.

This chain links TRBV6-1 with TRBJ1-1; D uncertain. The V gene lost 7 bases and the J gene lost 0 bases, with 9 bases spanning the gap. The CDR3 contains 13 residues. CDR1 and CDR2 from the germline V gene are MNHNS and SASEGT. The CDR3 loop reads CASTRYVNTEAFF. For the CDR3, the DNA is TGTGCCAGCACGAGGTATGTGAACACTGAAGCTTTCTTT.

V usage is TRBV5-4 and J usage is TRBJ2-1, with D tentatively TRBD2 (5 bases). The CDR3 has 15 amino acids. Deletions cut 3 bases from V and 8 bases from J, with 18 bases between. Germline V gives CDR1 SGHNT, CDR2 YYREEE (reference sequence). Here the CDR3 reads CASSSPGRPGDEQFF. CDR3 DNA sequence: TGTGCCAGCAGCTCCCCCGGGCGTCCCGGGGATGAGCAGTTCTTC.

This chain connects TRBV6-5 to TRBJ1-1, with no clear D. The V and J ends lost 6 bases and 7 bases respectively, with 21 bases between them. CDR1 is MNHEY and CDR2 is SVGAGI in the germline V gene. CDR3 length: 15 residues. The CDR3 region has the DNA TGTGCCAGCAGCCTCACCGCAGGAGGGAATATTGAAGCTTTCTTT. This encodes CASSLTAGGNIEAFF.

The rearrangement uses TRBV6-1 and TRBJ2-2; a possible D gene is TRBD1 (6 bases). Germline CDR1 reads MNHNS; CDR2 reads SASEGT. Trimming took 7 bases from V and 6 from J, leaving 12 bases between them. The CDR3 has 13 amino acids. The CDR3 region has the DNA TGTGCCAGCAACAGGGAGAGGGCCGGGGAGCTGTTTTTT. This sequence encodes CASNRERAGELFF.

The chain joins TRBV30 to TRBJ2-7, with D possibly matching TRBD2 (5 bases). This CDR3 spans 13 amino acids. V was pared by 0 bases and J by 11 bases, with 17 bases between. Germline CDR1 and CDR2: GTSNPN and SVGIG (reference sequence). The CDR3 sequence is CAWSVSWAEAEYF. CDR3 sequence (DNA): TGTGCCTGGAGTGTTTCCTGGGCGGAGGCTGAGTACTTC.

This chain links TRBV5-1 with TRBJ2-2, with TRBD1 identical over 10 bases. The CDR3 spans 14 residues. Germline V gene lookup returns CDR1 SGHRS and CDR2 YFSETQ. Unmatched junction bases numbered 1, after V lost 5 bases and J lost 3 bases. CDR3 sequence (DNA): TGCGCCAGCAGGGGGACAGGGGACACCGGGGAGCTGTTTTTT. This translates into CASRGTGDTGELFF.

This clone was counted once. The V call is TRBV28, the J call TRBJ2-3, with 11 bases fitting TRBD1. The CDR3 runs 15 residues. CDR1 and CDR2 from the germline V gene are MDHEN and SYDVKM. The ends lost 3 bases at V and 1 base at J; junction bases unmatched: 0. This CDR3 reads CASSLDRGRTDTQYF. Here the CDR3 DNA reads TGTGCCAGCAGTTTGGACAGGGGGCGCACAGATACGCAGTATTTT.

This chain links TRBV6-5 with TRBJ2-7; the D gene is possibly TRBD2 (6 bases). CDR3 length: 15 residues. Germline CDR1 and CDR2: MNHEY and SVGAGI. Deletions cut 0 bases from V and 2 bases from J, with 11 bases between. DNA of the CDR3: TGTGCCAGCAGTTACTCGAACGGGGAGGCCTACGAGCAGTACTTC. Translated: CASSYSNGEAYEQYF.

The V call is TRBV9, the J call TRBJ2-1, with 9 bases matching TRBD1. With 3 bases clipped from V and 3 bases from J, the junction kept 4 bases outside the gene matches. The CDR3 contains 15 residues. Germline CDR1 SGDLS, CDR2 YYNGEE. The CDR3 bases are TGTGCCAGCAGCGGACAGGGGGTCCACTACAATGAGCAGTTCTTC. Translated, it gives CASSGQGVHYNEQFF.

The chain links TRBV6-5 to TRBJ2-7, with TRBD1 as a possible D gene (5 bases). The germline CDR1 and CDR2 sequences are MNHEY and SVGAGI. The CDR3 is 14 amino acids. The V end lost 6 bases, the J end lost 0 bases, and 12 bases lay between the germline ends. The CDR3: CASRPGQSSYEQYF. The DNA for the CDR3 is TGTGCCAGCAGACCAGGGCAGAGCTCCTACGAGCAGTACTTC.

The rearrangement links TRBV11-2 to TRBJ2-1; 7 bases are shared with TRBD2. CDR3 length equals 15 residues. After removal of 5 bases from V and 5 bases from J, the junction contained 9 bases not matched to a gene. Germline V gives CDR1 SGHAT, CDR2 FQNNGV. The CDR3 nucleotides read TGTGCCAGCAGCCGAATAGCGGGCATTAACAATGAGCAGTTCTTC. Residues: CASSRIAGINNEQFF.

This clone showed up just once. The genes are TRBV18 and TRBJ1-4, with TRBD1 identical over 11 bases. The trim removed 3 bases at V and 7 bases at J, leaving 7 bases unmatched. CDR1 and CDR2 (germline): KGHSH, LQKENI. The CDR3 spans 16 residues. The CDR3 region has the DNA TGTGCCAGCTCACCGAGCGGGACAGGGGGAGTTGAAAAACTGTTTTTT. The encoded protein is CASSPSGTGGVEKLFF.

The chain employs TRBV2 and TRBJ2-7, with 15 bases identical to TRBD2. Germline loops: CDR1 SNHLY, CDR2 FYNNEI. Trimming took 4 bases from V and 7 from J; bases not matched to a gene: 5. The CDR3 consists of 15 residues. CDR3 residues: CASSGGTSGGREQYF. In DNA, the CDR3 is TGTGCCAGCAGTGGAGGGACTAGCGGGGGGCGTGAGCAGTACTTC.

V is TRBV7-9 and J is TRBJ2-1, with TRBD2 matching 12 bases. With 5 bases clipped from V and 8 bases from J, the junction kept 10 bases outside the gene matches. Germline assignment: CDR1 SEHNR and CDR2 FQNEAQ (reference sequence). There are 16 residues in the CDR3. CDR3 protein: CASSRWTSGKGHEQFF. Here the CDR3 DNA reads TGTGCCAGCAGCCGATGGACTAGCGGGAAGGGTCATGAGCAGTTCTTC.

This rearrangement joins TRBV6-5 to TRBJ2-7, with TRBD2 matching over 9 bases. The CDR3 is made up of 13 amino acids. CDR1 is MNHEY, CDR2 SVGAGI, per germline. The V segment lost 7 bases and the J segment 3 bases; nucleotides outside the gene matches: 4. The CDR3 nucleotides are TGTGCCAGCACTGGCGGGAGGGTCTACGAGCAGTACTTC. Protein product: CASTGGRVYEQYF.

The chain joins TRBV4-2 to TRBJ2-1; TRBD2 matches at 9 bases. V dropped 4 bases and J dropped 8; count of bases not matched to a gene: 15. In germline, CDR1 is LGHNA, CDR2 YNFKEQ. The length of the CDR3 is 17 residues. This chain's CDR3 is CASSPLPAGGLSYEQFF. CDR3 bases: TGTGCCAGCAGCCCCCTCCCGGCGGGGGGGCTCTCTTATGAGCAGTTCTTC.

J is TRBJ2-7 and V is TRBV7-2; tentatively, D is TRBD1 (6 bases). Germline CDR1 reads SGHTA; CDR2 reads FQGNSA. This CDR3 spans 13 amino acids. Trimming took off 1 base at V and 6 bases at J, with 10 bases between the two ends. The CDR3 DNA is TGTGCCAGCAGCTTAGGAGGACAGTCCGAGCAGTACTTC. Residues: CASSLGGQSEQYF. The whole variable domain, filled in from reference TRBV7-2 and TRBJ2-7, reads GAGVSQSPSNKVTEKGKDVELRCDPISGHTALYWYRQSLGQGLEFLIYFQGNSAPDKSGLPSDRFSAERTGGSVSTLTIQRTQQEDSAVYLCASSLGGQSEQYFGPGTRLTVT.

In its sample, this clone was seen once. The V gene is TRBV27, the J gene TRBJ1-2, with D unclear. Looked up from germline, CDR1 is MNHEY and CDR2 is SMNVEV (reference sequence). V was cut by 0 bases and J by 7 bases, with 18 bases left in between. The CDR3 sequence is 16 residues long. CDR3: CASSLSLAGLGGGYTF. The CDR3 DNA follows: TGTGCCAGCAGTTTATCGCTAGCCGGACTGGGCGGTGGCTACACCTTC.